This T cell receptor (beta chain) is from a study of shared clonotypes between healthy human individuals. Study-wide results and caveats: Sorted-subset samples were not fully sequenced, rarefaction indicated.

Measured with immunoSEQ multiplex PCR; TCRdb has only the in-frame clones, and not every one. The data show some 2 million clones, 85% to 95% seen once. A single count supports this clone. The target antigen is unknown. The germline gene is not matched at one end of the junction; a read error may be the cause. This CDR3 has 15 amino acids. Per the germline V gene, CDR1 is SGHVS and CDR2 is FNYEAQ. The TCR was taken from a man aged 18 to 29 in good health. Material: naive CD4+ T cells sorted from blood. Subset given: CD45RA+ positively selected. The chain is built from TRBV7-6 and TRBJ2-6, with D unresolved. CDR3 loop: CASTLEDTGANVLTF. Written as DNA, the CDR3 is TGTGCCAGCACCTTAGAGGATACTGGGGCCAACGTCCTGACTTTC.